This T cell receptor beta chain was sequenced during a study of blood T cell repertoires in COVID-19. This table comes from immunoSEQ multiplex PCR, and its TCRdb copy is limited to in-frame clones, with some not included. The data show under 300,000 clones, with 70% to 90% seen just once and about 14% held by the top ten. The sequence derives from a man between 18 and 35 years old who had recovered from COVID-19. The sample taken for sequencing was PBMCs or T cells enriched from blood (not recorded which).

CDR3 sequence: CAWSVKGAGNSPLHF. The CDR3 DNA sequence: TGTGCCTGGAGTGTAAAAGGAGCGGGGAATTCACCCCTCCACTTT. The chain uses TRBV30 and TRBJ1-6; D gene uncertain. The length of the CDR3 is 15 residues. V lost 0 bases and J 7 bases, leaving 13 bases between the germline ends. Per the germline V gene, CDR1 is GTSNPN and CDR2 is SVGIG (reference sequence).